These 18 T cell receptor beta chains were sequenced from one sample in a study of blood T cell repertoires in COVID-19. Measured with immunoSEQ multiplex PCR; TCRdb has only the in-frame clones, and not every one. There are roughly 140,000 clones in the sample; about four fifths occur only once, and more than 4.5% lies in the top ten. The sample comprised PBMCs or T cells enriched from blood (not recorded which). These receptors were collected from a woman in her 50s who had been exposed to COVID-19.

The CDR3 reads CSVEDPVSSGGSYNEQFF. The DNA of the CDR3 is TGCAGCGTTGAAGATCCGGTCTCTAGCGGGGGGTCCTACAATGAGCAGTTCTTC. The chain combines TRBV29-1 with TRBJ2-1, with 11 bases that match TRBD2. The V and J ends lost 0 bases and 1 base, in that order; junction bases with no gene match: 8. The CDR3 extends over 18 amino acids. CDR1 SQVTM and CDR2 ANQGSEA come from the germline V gene.

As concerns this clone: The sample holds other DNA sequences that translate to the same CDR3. The CDR3 sequence: CAISEGQGTYEQYF. In DNA, the CDR3 is TGTGCCATCAGTGAAGGGCAGGGGACCTACGAGCAGTACTTC. The chain links TRBV10-3 to TRBJ2-7; D might be TRBD1 (6 bases). Germline V gene sequence: CDR1 ENHRY, CDR2 SYGVKD. V lost 3 bases and J lost 2, with 11 bases in between. The CDR3 totals 14 residues.

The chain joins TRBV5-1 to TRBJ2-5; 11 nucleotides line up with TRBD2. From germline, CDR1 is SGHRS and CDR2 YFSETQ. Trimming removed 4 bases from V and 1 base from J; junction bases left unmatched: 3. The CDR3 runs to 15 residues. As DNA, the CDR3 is TGCGCCAGCAGCACGGGGACTAGCGGCCAAGAGACCCAGTACTTC. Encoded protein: CASSTGTSGQETQYF.

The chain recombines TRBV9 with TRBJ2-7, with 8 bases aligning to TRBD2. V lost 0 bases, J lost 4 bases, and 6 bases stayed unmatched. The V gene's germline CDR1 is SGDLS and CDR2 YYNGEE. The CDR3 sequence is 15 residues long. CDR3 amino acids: CASSVEAGALYEQYF. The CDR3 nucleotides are TGTGCCAGCAGCGTAGAAGCGGGGGCCCTTTACGAGCAGTACTTC. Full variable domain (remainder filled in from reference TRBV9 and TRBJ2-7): DSGVTQTPKHLITATGQRVTLRCSPRSGDLSVYWYQQSLDQGLQFLIQYYNGEERAKGNILERFSAQQFPDLHSELNLSSLELGDSALYFCASSVEAGALYEQYFGPGTRLTVT.

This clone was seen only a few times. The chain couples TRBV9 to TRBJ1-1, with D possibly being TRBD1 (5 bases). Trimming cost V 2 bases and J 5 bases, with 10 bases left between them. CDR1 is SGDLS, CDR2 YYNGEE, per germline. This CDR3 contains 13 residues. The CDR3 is CASSVQGRTEAFF. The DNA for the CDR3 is TGTGCCAGCAGCGTTCAGGGTAGGACTGAAGCTTTCTTT. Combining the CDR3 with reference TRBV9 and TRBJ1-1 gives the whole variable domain DSGVTQTPKHLITATGQRVTLRCSPRSGDLSVYWYQQSLDQGLQFLIQYYNGEERAKGNILERFSAQQFPDLHSELNLSSLELGDSALYFCASSVQGRTEAFFGQGTRLTVV.

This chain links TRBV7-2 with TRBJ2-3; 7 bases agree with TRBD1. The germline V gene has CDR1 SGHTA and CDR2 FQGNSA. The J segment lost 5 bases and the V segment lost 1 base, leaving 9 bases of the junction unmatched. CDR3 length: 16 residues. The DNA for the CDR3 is TGTGCCAGCAGCTTAGAGGGGGCTCGACAGCAAGATACGCAGTATTTT. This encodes CASSLEGARQQDTQYF.

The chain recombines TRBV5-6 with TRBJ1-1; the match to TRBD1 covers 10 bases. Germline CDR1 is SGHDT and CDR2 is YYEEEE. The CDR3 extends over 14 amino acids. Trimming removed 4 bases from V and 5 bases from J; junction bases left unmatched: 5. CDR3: CASSRDRGGTEAFF. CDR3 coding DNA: TGTGCCAGCAGCCGGGACAGGGGAGGGACTGAAGCTTTCTTT.

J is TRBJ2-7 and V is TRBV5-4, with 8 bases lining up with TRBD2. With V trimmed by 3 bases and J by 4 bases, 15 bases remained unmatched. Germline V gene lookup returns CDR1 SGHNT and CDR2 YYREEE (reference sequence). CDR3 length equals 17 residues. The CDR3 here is CASSSAGGRGEGYEQYF. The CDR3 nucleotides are TGTGCCAGCAGCTCCGCCGGGGGGCGGGGGGAAGGGTACGAGCAGTACTTC.

The chain's CDR3 is CASGDRVNSPLHF. The CDR3, as DNA: TGTGCCAGCGGGGACAGGGTTAATTCACCCCTCCACTTT. V usage is TRBV9 and J usage is TRBJ1-6; 9 bases map to TRBD1. In germline, CDR1 is SGDLS, CDR2 YYNGEE. The CDR3 is made up of 13 amino acids. Germline trimming cut 7 bases from V and 6 bases from J; bases unmatched to any gene: 2.

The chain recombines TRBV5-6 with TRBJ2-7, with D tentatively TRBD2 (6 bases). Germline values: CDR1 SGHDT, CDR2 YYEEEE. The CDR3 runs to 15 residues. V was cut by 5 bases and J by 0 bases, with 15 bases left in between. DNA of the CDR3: TGTGCCAGCAGAAGAGCCTGGCGGGGCTCCTACGAGCAGTACTTC. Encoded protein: CASRRAWRGSYEQYF.

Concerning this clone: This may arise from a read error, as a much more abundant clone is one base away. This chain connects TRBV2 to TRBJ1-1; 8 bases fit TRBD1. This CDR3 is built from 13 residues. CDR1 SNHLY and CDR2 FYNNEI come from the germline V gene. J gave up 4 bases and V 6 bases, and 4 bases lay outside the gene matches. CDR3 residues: CASRRQGSTEAFF. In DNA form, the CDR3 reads TGTGCCAGCAGGCGACAGGGGAGCACTGAAGCTTTCTTT.

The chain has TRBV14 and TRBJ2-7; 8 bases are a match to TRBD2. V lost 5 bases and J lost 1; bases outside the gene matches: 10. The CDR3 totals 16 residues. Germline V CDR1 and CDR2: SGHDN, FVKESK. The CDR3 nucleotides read TGTGCCAGCAGCAGCCTCGGGGGGGGGAAATCCTACGAGCAGTACTTC. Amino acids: CASSSLGGGKSYEQYF.

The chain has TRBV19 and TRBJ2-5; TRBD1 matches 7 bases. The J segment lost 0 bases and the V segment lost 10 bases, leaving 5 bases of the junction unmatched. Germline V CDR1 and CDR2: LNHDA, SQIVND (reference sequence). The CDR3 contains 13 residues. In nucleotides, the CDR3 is TGTGCCAACCCGGGACAGAACCAAGAGACCCAGTACTTC. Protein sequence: CANPGQNQETQYF.

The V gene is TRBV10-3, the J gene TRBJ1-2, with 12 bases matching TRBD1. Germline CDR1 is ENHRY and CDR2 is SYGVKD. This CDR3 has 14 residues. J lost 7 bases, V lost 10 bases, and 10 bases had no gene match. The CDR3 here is CASEGQGALGGYTF. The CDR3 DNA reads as TGTGCCAGCGAGGGACAGGGGGCGCTGGGTGGCTACACCTTC.

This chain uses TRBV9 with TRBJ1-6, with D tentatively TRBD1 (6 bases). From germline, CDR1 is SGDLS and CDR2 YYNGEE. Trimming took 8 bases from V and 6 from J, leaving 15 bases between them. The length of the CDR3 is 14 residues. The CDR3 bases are TGTGCCAGTAATGCAGGGGCCGGTAATTCACCCCTCCACTTT. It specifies CASNAGAGNSPLHF.

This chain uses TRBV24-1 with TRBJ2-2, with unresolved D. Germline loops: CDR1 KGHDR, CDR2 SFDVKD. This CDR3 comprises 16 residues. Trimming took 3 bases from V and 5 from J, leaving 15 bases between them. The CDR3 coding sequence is TGTGCCACCAGTGATCCCAGACATCCAAAGACCGGGGAGCTGTTTTTT. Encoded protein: CATSDPRHPKTGELFF.

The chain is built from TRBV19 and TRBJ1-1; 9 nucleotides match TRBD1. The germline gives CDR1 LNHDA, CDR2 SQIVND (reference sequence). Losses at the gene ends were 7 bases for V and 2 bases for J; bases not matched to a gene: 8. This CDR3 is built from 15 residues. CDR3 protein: CASTTQGAANTEAFF. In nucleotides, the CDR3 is TGTGCCAGTACCACACAGGGGGCGGCAAACACTGAAGCTTTCTTT.

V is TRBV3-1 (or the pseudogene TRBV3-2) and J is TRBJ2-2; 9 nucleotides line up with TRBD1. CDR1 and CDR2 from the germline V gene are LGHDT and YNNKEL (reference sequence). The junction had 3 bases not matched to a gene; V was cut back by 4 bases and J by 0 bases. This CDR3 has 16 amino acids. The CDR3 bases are TGTGCCAGCAGCCCGGGACAGGGTTCGAACACCGGGGAGCTGTTTTTT. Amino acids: CASSPGQGSNTGELFF.